These 22 T cell receptor beta chains came from one sample sequenced in a study of T cell repertoires in cytomegalovirus infection. TCRdb re-called the reads through MiXCR, storing one row per CDR3 protein. The table shows more than 150,000 distinct CDR3 sequences, with approximately 19% occurring only once. What was sequenced was PBMCs. Receptor source: a human donor in good health (CMV status not recorded). Some clones in this sample may be carry-over from other donors' samples.

In DNA, the CDR3 is TGCAGCGTTGCCCTTGGATCCCTGGGGGAGCAGTTCTTC. Translating gives CSVALGSLGEQFF. The J gene is TRBJ2-1, the V gene TRBV29-1; D remains unclear. The CDR3 extends over 13 amino acids. Trimming pared 4 bases from V and 10 bases from J, leaving 17 bases between. Germline CDR1 reads SQVTM; CDR2 reads ANQGSEA.

The table lists this clonotype with many counts. V usage is TRBV7-2 and J usage is TRBJ1-2; no reliable D call. V was pared by 1 base and J by 6 bases, with 9 bases between. Germline CDR1 and CDR2: SGHTA and FQGNSA. This CDR3 spans 13 amino acids. This CDR3 reads CASSLEQLDGYTF. CDR3 DNA: TGTGCCAGCAGCTTAGAACAGTTGGATGGCTACACCTTC. Complete variable domain (other parts from reference TRBV7-2 and TRBJ1-2): GAGVSQSPSNKVTEKGKDVELRCDPISGHTALYWYRQSLGQGLEFLIYFQGNSAPDKSGLPSDRFSAERTGGSVSTLTIQRTQQEDSAVYLCASSLEQLDGYTFGSGTRLTVV.

The V gene is TRBV6-2 or TRBV6-3, the J gene TRBJ2-7, with 7 bases that match TRBD1. The CDR3 extends over 15 amino acids. V lost 5 bases, J lost 0 bases, and 7 bases stayed unmatched. Germline V CDR1 and CDR2: MNHEY, SVGEGT. CDR3 coding DNA: TGTGCCAGCAGTAGACAGGGACCTGACTCCTACGAGCAGTACTTC. This translates into CASSRQGPDSYEQYF.

The chain is built from TRBV20-1 and TRBJ2-1, with 8 bases fitting TRBD1. Germline CDR1 is DFQATT and CDR2 is SNEGSKA (reference sequence). The length of the CDR3 is 17 residues. The V segment lost 3 bases and the J segment 2 bases; nucleotides outside the gene matches: 12. This CDR3 is CSASTYGQGVPYNEQFF. The DNA for the CDR3 is TGCAGTGCTAGTACGTACGGACAGGGTGTTCCCTACAATGAGCAGTTCTTC.

The chain links TRBV20-1 to TRBJ2-7, with D possibly being TRBD2 (6 bases). This CDR3 is built from 13 residues. V lost 7 bases, J lost 2 bases, and 15 bases lay in between. Germline V lookup: CDR1 DFQATT, CDR2 SNEGSKA (reference sequence). This chain's CDR3 is CSGRDSGTYEQYF. As DNA, the CDR3 is TGCAGTGGCCGGGACTCCGGAACCTACGAGCAGTACTTC.

There are many counts of this clonotype. The chain combines TRBV6-5 with TRBJ2-3; possible D gene TRBD2, 7 bases. Germline-derived CDR1 and CDR2 are MNHEY and SVGAGI. This CDR3 has 14 amino acids. With 7 bases removed from V and 5 bases from J, the gap between germline ends came to 16 bases. The DNA for the CDR3 is TGTGCCAGCACTGACTGGGGAGGGGGAGATACGCAGTATTTT. Translated: CASTDWGGGDTQYF.

This clonotype has just a few counts. This rearrangement joins TRBV28 to TRBJ2-7, with 7 bases aligning to TRBD2. The germline V gene has CDR1 MDHEN and CDR2 SYDVKM. This CDR3 is 14 amino acids long. V shed 6 bases and J 0 bases; nucleotides not matched to a gene: 5. The CDR3 bases are TGTGCCAGCAGCTGGCGGGGGAGCTCCTACGAGCAGTACTTC. Its protein product is CASSWRGSSYEQYF.

This clonotype turned up a few times. The chain joins TRBV11-1 to TRBJ1-1, with D possibly TRBD1 on 5 matching bases. Germline V gives CDR1 SGHAT, CDR2 FQDESV (reference sequence). V was shortened by 4 bases and J by 6 bases, with 15 bases between the two germline ends. This CDR3 has 14 residues. The CDR3 loop reads CASSSAGGFAEAFF. The CDR3 bases are TGTGCCAGCAGCTCCGCGGGGGGTTTCGCTGAAGCTTTCTTT.

There are a few counts of this clonotype. V and J are TRBV5-4 and TRBJ1-3; a weak D match, TRBD1 (5 bases). This CDR3 region has 15 residues. From germline, CDR1 is SGHNT and CDR2 YYREEE (reference sequence). Trimming took 0 bases from V and 2 from J, leaving 9 bases between them. The CDR3 coding sequence is TGTGCCAGCAGCTTGGAGGGGTTCGCTGGAAACACCATATATTTT. Protein sequence: CASSLEGFAGNTIYF.

This chain connects TRBV20-1 to TRBJ1-1; D call uncertain. The V and J ends lost 3 bases and 5 bases respectively, with 13 bases between them. This CDR3 contains 13 residues. Germline CDR1 is DFQATT and CDR2 is SNEGSKA (reference sequence). DNA of the CDR3: TGCAGTGCTAGCGGCGCGGGAGGTACTGAAGCTTTCTTT. Its protein product is CSASGAGGTEAFF.

The rearrangement uses TRBV5-6 and TRBJ2-7, with 7 bases fitting TRBD1. Germline-derived CDR1 and CDR2 are SGHDT and YYEEEE. The junction had 11 bases not matched to a gene; V was cut back by 4 bases and J by 4 bases. This CDR3 spans 15 amino acids. CDR3 sequence: CASSPSGTDYYEQYF. Written as DNA, the CDR3 is TGTGCCAGCAGCCCATCCGGGACAGACTATTACGAGCAGTACTTC.

Remarks on this clonotype: This may be a read error, as it is one base from a much larger clone. The V call is TRBV11-2, the J call TRBJ2-6; D is undetermined. The V end was cut by 2 bases, the J end by 1 base, with 9 bases between. CDR1 is SGHAT and CDR2 is FQNNGV in the germline V gene. The CDR3 consists of 16 residues. The CDR3 sequence is CASSLIAGSGANVLTF. The CDR3, as DNA: TGTGCCAGCAGCTTAATCGCCGGGTCTGGGGCCAACGTCCTGACTTTC.

The table lists this clonotype with a few counts. The gene calls are TRBV27 and TRBJ1-2; D remains ambiguous. Germline V gene sequence: CDR1 MNHEY, CDR2 SMNVEV (reference sequence). V gave up 6 bases and J gave up 0 bases, with 8 bases separating them. The length of the CDR3 is 13 residues. CDR3 DNA sequence: TGTGCCAGCAGCGAGGGATCTAACTATGGCTACACCTTC. Translating gives CASSEGSNYGYTF.

This clonotype was counted between two and nine times. The V gene is TRBV28, the J gene TRBJ2-2, with 11 bases that match TRBD1. After removal of 8 bases from V and 4 bases from J, the junction contained 15 bases not matched to a gene. The CDR3 is 18 amino acids. Germline CDR1 is MDHEN and CDR2 is SYDVKM. The CDR3 nucleotides are TGTGCCAGCGAATCTCCCCGGGACAGGGGGTCTGCCACCGGGGAGCTGTTTTTT. Its protein product is CASESPRDRGSATGELFF.

The CDR3 here is CASRDRDSEAFF. The DNA of the CDR3 is TGTGCCAGCAGGGACAGGGACTCTGAAGCTTTCTTT. The V call is TRBV6-6, the J call TRBJ1-1, with 8 bases aligning to TRBD1. The CDR3 length is 12 residues. The germline V gene encodes CDR1 MNHNY and CDR2 SVGAGI (reference sequence). V gave up 6 bases and J gave up 6 bases; unmatched junction bases: 3.

The sample holds a few counts of this clonotype. The chain carries TRBV11-3 and TRBJ2-1, with 7 positions matching TRBD2. Losses at the gene ends were 4 bases for V and 7 bases for J; bases not matched to a gene: 13. The CDR3 consists of 16 residues. Germline V lookup: CDR1 SGHNT, CDR2 YENEEA. CDR3 nucleotide sequence: TGTGCCAGCAGCTCGGTCGGGCGGGAGCCCCGGAATGAGCAGTTCTTC. Protein sequence: CASSSVGREPRNEQFF.

Ten or more counts support this clonotype. The V and J genes are TRBV7-2 and TRBJ2-1; either TRBD1 or TRBD2 may fit D (5 bases each). The length of the CDR3 is 15 residues. Trimming removed 3 bases at V and 0 bases at J, with 9 bases between. Germline CDR1 is SGHTA and CDR2 is FQGNSA. CDR3 amino acids: CASSFGTPSYNEQFF. Written as DNA, the CDR3 is TGTGCCAGCAGCTTTGGGACCCCCTCCTACAATGAGCAGTTCTTC.

The chain links TRBV12-3 or TRBV12-4 to TRBJ2-3; D gene unclear. The CDR3 consists of 13 residues. V lost 10 bases, J lost 7 bases, and 18 bases lay in between. The CDR3 sequence: CATNPAVRNTQYF. The CDR3, as DNA: TGTGCCACTAATCCCGCTGTCCGGAATACGCAGTATTTT.

The chain couples TRBV6-5 to TRBJ2-7; TRBD2 might be the D (6 bases). Germline assignment: CDR1 MNHEY and CDR2 SVGAGI. CDR3 length: 17 amino acids. V lost 0 bases to trimming and J lost 0 bases, with 15 bases between them. The CDR3 DNA sequence: TGTGCCAGCAGTTACTCGTTCGGGGACTCCGGCTCCTACGAGCAGTACTTC. Translating gives CASSYSFGDSGSYEQYF.

This rearrangement joins TRBV5-6 to TRBJ1-3; D might be TRBD1 (5 bases). The germline V and J ends were trimmed by 1 base and 0 bases, with 20 bases remaining between them. The CDR3 extends over 19 amino acids. Germline loops: CDR1 SGHDT, CDR2 YYEEEE. The DNA of the CDR3 is TGTGCCAGCAGCTTGAGGACCGGGGCCCTCTCCTTCTCTGGAAACACCATATATTTT. This gives the protein CASSLRTGALSFSGNTIYF.

This clonotype was counted once. The chain employs TRBV18 and TRBJ2-7; tentative D call: TRBD1 (5 bases). This CDR3 is 14 amino acids long. Germline CDR1 is KGHSH and CDR2 is LQKENI. Trimming left V 3 bases short and J 2 bases short, with 11 bases between. In DNA, the CDR3 is TGTGCCAGCTCACCCCGGACACAAACCTACGAGCAGTACTTC. Translation gives CASSPRTQTYEQYF.

There are many counts of this clonotype. This chain joins TRBV7-9 and TRBJ1-1; 7 bases map to TRBD1. The CDR3 is 14 residues long. The V gene's germline CDR1 is SEHNR and CDR2 FQNEAQ (reference sequence). V shed 4 bases, J shed 0 bases, and the junction held 2 bases outside the gene matches. CDR3 amino acids: CASSSGTVNTEAFF. The CDR3 bases are TGTGCCAGCAGCTCCGGGACAGTGAACACTGAAGCTTTCTTT.